Shown below are 28 T cell receptor beta chains from a single sample sequenced in a study of tumor and adjacent non-tumor tissue in lung cancer. Three rounds of nested PCR, following a modified ARM-PCR protocol, produced the TCRbeta library. One entry per CDR3 protein, called by TCRdb with MiXCR from the multiplex PCR reads. The sample has tens of thousands of distinct CDR3 sequences, roughly 80% seen once. RNA was extracted from bulk tissue without any cell sorting. Specimen: lung tumor tissue. These TCRs come from a woman in her forties or fifties with non-small cell lung cancer.

The rearrangement links TRBV20-1 to TRBJ2-4; TRBD1 or TRBD2 may be the D gene (6 bases each). V was clipped by 3 bases and J by 6 bases, with 24 bases between them. CDR1 is DFQATT and CDR2 is SNEGSKA in the germline V gene (reference sequence). The CDR3 is made up of 17 amino acids. This CDR3 is CSASVSGDAGPGNIQYF. The CDR3 nucleotides are TGCAGTGCTAGCGTCTCAGGGGACGCGGGACCCGGAAACATTCAGTACTTC.

This clonotype was counted many times. This chain connects TRBV6-2 or TRBV6-3 to TRBJ2-2; D may be TRBD2 (6 bases). Germline loops: CDR1 MNHEY, CDR2 SVGEGT. V was cut by 0 bases and J by 1 base, with 15 bases left in between. The CDR3 spans 18 residues. The CDR3 is CASSYSIAGGKNTGELFF. CDR3 bases: TGTGCCAGCAGTTACTCGATAGCTGGCGGGAAGAACACCGGGGAGCTGTTTTTT.

Note on this clonotype: Sequence at one end of the junction differs from germline and may be a read error. This rearrangement joins TRBV12-3 or TRBV12-4 to TRBJ1-4, with D hard to call. This CDR3 spans 13 amino acids. The CDR3 nucleotides are TGTGCCAGTAGTTTGGGGAATAATGAAAAACTGTTTTTT. Amino acids: CASSLGNNEKLFF.

Only one count was recorded for this clonotype. In this CDR3 the conserved last residue, phenylalanine or tryptophan, is missing, so a read error is likely. The chain couples TRBV29-1 to TRBJ2-5; 7 bases match TRBD1. The CDR3 sequence is 13 residues long. The germline gives CDR1 SQVTM, CDR2 ANQGSEA. For the CDR3, the DNA is TGCAGCGTTCTGGGGACAGACCATGAGACCCAGTACATC. Translation: CSVLGTDHETQYI.

As concerns this clonotype: The junction differs from germline at one of its ends, possibly a read error. The chain carries TRBV6-5 and TRBJ2-5; D gene uncertain. In germline, CDR1 is MNHEY, CDR2 SVGAGI. This CDR3 has 12 residues. The chain's CDR3 is CANSRTSETQNF. Here the CDR3 DNA reads TGTGCCAACAGTCGCACATCAGAGACCCAGAACTTC.

The rearrangement links TRBV29-1 to TRBJ2-1, with 7 bases fitting TRBD2. This CDR3 spans 14 amino acids. Unmatched junction bases numbered 13, after V lost 7 bases and J lost 7 bases. Per germline, CDR1 SQVTM and CDR2 ANQGSEA. The CDR3 is CSGDGTNGMNEQFF. The CDR3 nucleotides read TGCAGCGGCGACGGGACTAACGGGATGAATGAGCAGTTCTTC.

The V call is TRBV20-1, the J call TRBJ2-4; tentative D call: TRBD2 (6 bases). Germline V gene data show CDR1 as DFQATT and CDR2 as SNEGSKA (reference sequence). The CDR3 length is 14 residues. The CDR3 nucleotides are TGCGATGCTAGGCCTGAACCGGGAGTGGACATTCAGTACTTC. Translated: CDARPEPGVDIQYF.

There are many counts of this clonotype. The chain carries TRBV4-1 and TRBJ2-7; no reliable D call. The CDR3 contains 15 residues. Looked up from germline, CDR1 is MGHRA and CDR2 is YSYEKL. Trimming stripped 2 bases from V and 5 bases from J, with 16 bases between. CDR3 nucleotides: TGCGCCAGCAGCCAATCCCCCCGGCCTGAGGACGAGCAGTACTTC. Its translation is CASSQSPRPEDEQYF.

Of note for this clonotype: A read error may account for a junction end that differs from germline. The gene calls are TRBV6-6 and TRBJ2-3, with D possibly being TRBD1 (6 bases). Germline V gene sequence: CDR1 MNHNY, CDR2 SVGAGI (reference sequence). This CDR3 comprises 13 residues. Written as DNA, the CDR3 is TGTGCCAGCAGTTACCAGAGGACAGATACGCAGTGTTTT. It is translated as CASSYQRTDTQCF.

With respect to this clonotype: The junction departs from the called germline gene at one end, perhaps through a read error. This sequence joins TRBV6-1 and TRBJ2-1; tentative D call: TRBD2 (5 bases). The germline gives CDR1 MNHNS, CDR2 SASEGT. The CDR3 has 15 residues. CDR3 coding DNA: TGTGCCAGCGGGGAGACATTCATTGGCTACAACGAGCAGTTCTTC. This sequence encodes CASGETFIGYNEQFF.

A note on this clonotype: One junction end disagrees with the germline gene, perhaps due to a read error. The V call is TRBV20-1, the J call TRBJ2-3; 9 positions agree with TRBD2. The CDR3 contains 13 residues. Germline V lookup: CDR1 DFQATT, CDR2 SNEGSKA (reference sequence). CDR3 residues: CSARTSAPDMQYF. The CDR3 nucleotides are TGCAGTGCCCGGACTAGCGCCCCAGATATGCAGTATTTT.

Only a few counts were recorded for this clonotype. This sequence may be a read error, since a much larger clone differs from it by one base. The rearrangement joins TRBV28 to TRBJ1-2; D uncertain. This CDR3 is 13 amino acids long. The V gene's germline CDR1 is MDHEN and CDR2 SYDVKM. The CDR3 sequence is CASSFRGGYDYTF. The CDR3, as DNA: TGTGCCAGCAGCTTCCGGGGAGGCTATGACTACACCTTC.

A word on this clonotype: One end of the junction fails to match germline, which may point to a read error. The rearrangement joins TRBV20-1 to TRBJ2-3, with 7 positions matching TRBD2. Per the germline V gene, CDR1 is DFQATT and CDR2 is SNEGSKA (reference sequence). This CDR3 has 15 amino acids. The CDR3 bases are TGCAGTGTAAGCCCTAGCGGAGGGATCACAGATACGCGGTATTTT. Residues: CSVSPSGGITDTRYF.

A word on this clonotype: A much more abundant neighbour one base away suggests this may be a read error. The rearrangement links TRBV7-9 to TRBJ2-3; a weak D match, TRBD2 (6 bases). The CDR3 has 14 residues. CDR1 is SEHNR and CDR2 is FQNEAQ in the germline V gene (reference sequence). CDR3 sequence reads: CASSPGGATGTQYF. The CDR3 DNA follows: TGTGCCAGCAGCCCGGGCGGGGCCACAGGTACGCAGTATTTT. Full variable domain (missing parts from reference TRBV7-9 and TRBJ2-3): DTGVSQNPRHKITKRGQNVTFRCDPISEHNRLYWYRQTLGQGPEFLTYFQNEAQLEKSRLLSDRFSAERPKGSFSTLEIQRTEQGDSAMYLCASSPGGATGTQYFGPGTRLTVL.

With respect to this clonotype: Since the CDR3 does not end with the conserved phenylalanine or tryptophan, this likely comes from a read error. The V gene is TRBV11-2, the J gene TRBJ2-7, with a possible D match to TRBD2 (6 bases). The CDR3 consists of 15 residues. Germline CDR1 is SGHAT and CDR2 is FQNNGV. CDR3 in DNA: TGTGCTAGCAGCCCTTGGGTTAGCGGTTCCTACGAGCAGTACCTC. Its protein is CASSPWVSGSYEQYL.

About this clonotype: One end of the junction varies from germline; a read error may be responsible. The chain uses TRBV29-1 and TRBJ2-1; D might be TRBD1 or TRBD2, each matching 5 bases. Germline CDR1 reads SQVTM; CDR2 reads ANQGSEA. The CDR3 has 16 amino acids. CDR3 DNA: TGCAGCGTTGATGGGGCTAGCCCCCGCTCCTACAATGAGCAGTTCTTT. Amino acid sequence: CSVDGASPRSYNEQFF.

With respect to this clonotype: Since the CDR3 does not end with the conserved phenylalanine or tryptophan, this likely comes from a read error. This chain joins TRBV20-1 and TRBJ1-2, with 7 bases fitting TRBD1. V lost 4 bases, J lost 4 bases, and 9 bases stayed unmatched. Germline V lookup: CDR1 DFQATT, CDR2 SNEGSKA (reference sequence). The CDR3 spans 14 residues. This CDR3 is CSAKEAGGGYGYTI. CDR3 bases: TGCAGTGCTAAAGAGGCAGGGGGAGGCTATGGCTACACCATC.

The count of this clonotype is one. The chain couples TRBV11-2 to TRBJ2-7; D is perhaps TRBD2 (6 bases). Germline lookup yields CDR1 SGHAT and CDR2 FQNNGV. V was cut by 5 bases and J by 0 bases, with 14 bases left in between. The length of the CDR3 is 15 residues. The CDR3 nucleotides are TGTGCCAGCAGCCCTTTGGCTAGCGTCTCCTACGAGCAGTACTTC. Residues: CASSPLASVSYEQYF.

The chain is built from TRBV6-6 and TRBJ1-1, with D unclear. The CDR3 totals 14 residues. V was pared by 1 base and J by 6 bases, with 12 bases between. Germline V lookup: CDR1 MNHNY, CDR2 SVGAGI (reference sequence). As DNA, the CDR3 is TGTGCCAGCAGTTACTTGATCGAGGTCGCTGAAGCTTTCTTT. This encodes CASSYLIEVAEAFF.

This clonotype was found once. The chain joins TRBV18 to TRBJ1-1, with TRBD1 matching 7 bases. With 4 bases clipped from V and 1 base from J, the junction kept 9 bases outside the gene matches. The CDR3 is made up of 16 amino acids. Germline-derived CDR1 and CDR2 are KGHSH and LQKENI. This chain's CDR3 is CASSLPGTVRNTEAFF. In DNA, the CDR3 is TGTGCCAGCTCACTACCTGGGACAGTTAGGAACACTGAAGCTTTCTTT.

There are a few counts of this clonotype. The junction differs from germline at one of its ends, possibly a read error. The chain joins TRBV4-3 to TRBJ2-1; D call uncertain. This CDR3 is 13 amino acids long. The germline V gene encodes CDR1 LGHNA and CDR2 YSLEER. The CDR3 spells CASSRIQRAEHFF. The CDR3 nucleotides read TGCGCCAGCAGCCGGATCCAGAGAGCTGAGCACTTCTTC.

As for this clonotype: The junction shows a germline mismatch at one end, possibly a read error. The chain is built from TRBV6-6 and TRBJ2-7; 10 bases line up with TRBD1. The CDR3 has 14 amino acids. CDR1 is MNHNY and CDR2 is SVGAGI in the germline V gene (reference sequence). The CDR3: CASNQKTGGRERYF. As DNA, the CDR3 is TGTGCCAGCAACCAGAAGACAGGGGGCCGCGAGCGGTACTTC.

Only one count was recorded for this clonotype. This sequence joins TRBV7-2 and TRBJ2-5, with 9 bases matching TRBD1. Germline CDR1 reads SGHTA; CDR2 reads FQGNSA. This CDR3 is built from 15 residues. J lost 5 bases, V lost 4 bases, and 8 bases had no gene match. The CDR3 sequence: CASSSAQGAGETQYF. The CDR3 nucleotides are TGTGCCAGCAGCTCAGCACAGGGGGCCGGGGAGACCCAGTACTTC.

This clonotype was counted between two and nine times. A much bigger clone sits one base away, suggesting this may be a read error. V usage is TRBV6-2 or TRBV6-3 and J usage is TRBJ2-1; D is uncertain. CDR3 length equals 15 residues. The germline V gene encodes CDR1 MNHEY and CDR2 SVGEGT. CDR3 nucleotide sequence: TGTGCCGGCAGTCAGAACCCCGACCCATACAATGAGCAGTTCTTC. Its translation is CAGSQNPDPYNEQFF.

This clonotype came up a few times. A much larger clone lies a single base off, so this may be a read error. The CDR3 DNA reads as TGTGCCAACAGCTTGGAGCAGGAAACTGAGCAGTTCTTC. This gives the protein CANSLEQETEQFF. This chain uses TRBV5-8 with TRBJ2-1; D is ambiguous. The CDR3 contains 13 residues. Germline CDR1 reads SGHTS; CDR2 reads YDEGEE.

The sample holds one count of this clonotype. One junction end does not reproduce the germline sequence, and a read error may be involved. V usage is TRBV12-3 or TRBV12-4 and J usage is TRBJ1-5; TRBD1 is a possible D gene (5 bases). This CDR3 spans 14 amino acids. The CDR3 reads CASRQIQGNQSQHF. The CDR3 region has the DNA TGTGCCAGCAGACAAATTCAGGGTAATCAGTCCCAGCATTTT.

This chain links TRBV29-1 with TRBJ2-7; D gene uncertain. V dropped 2 bases and J dropped 4 bases, with 15 bases sitting between them. Germline CDR1 is SQVTM and CDR2 is ANQGSEA. The CDR3 has 14 amino acids. CDR3 residues: CSVELPTRKYEQYF. The CDR3, as DNA: TGCAGCGTTGAATTGCCAACACGAAAATACGAGCAGTACTTC.

A word on this clonotype: At one boundary the junction diverges from the germline segment, which might be a read error. The chain has TRBV9 and TRBJ1-1, with 7 nucleotides matching TRBD1. Per the germline V gene, CDR1 is SGDLS and CDR2 is YYNGEE. The CDR3 runs 15 residues. The CDR3 sequence is CANSPARTGNTEAFF. The CDR3, as DNA: TGTGCCAACAGCCCGGCAAGGACAGGGAACACTGAAGCTTTCTTT.